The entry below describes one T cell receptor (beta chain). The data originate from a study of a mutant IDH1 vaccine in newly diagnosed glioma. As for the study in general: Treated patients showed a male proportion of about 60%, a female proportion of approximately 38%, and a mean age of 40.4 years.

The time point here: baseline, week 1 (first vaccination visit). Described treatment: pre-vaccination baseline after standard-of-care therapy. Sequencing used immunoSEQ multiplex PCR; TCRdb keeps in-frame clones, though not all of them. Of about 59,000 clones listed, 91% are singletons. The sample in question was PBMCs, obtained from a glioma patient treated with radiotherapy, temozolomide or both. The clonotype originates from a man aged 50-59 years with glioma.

The CDR3 here is CASSRTFPELFF. The DNA for the CDR3 is TGTGCCAGCAGTCGGACATTTCCCGAGCTGTTTTTT. V usage is TRBV28 and J usage is TRBJ2-2, with a tentative D call TRBD1 (5 bases). The CDR3 has 12 residues. V was cut by 5 bases and J by 11 bases, with 12 bases left in between. CDR1 is MDHEN, CDR2 SYDVKM, per germline.